The 27 T cell receptor beta chains presented below share a single source sample, sequenced in a study of blood T cell repertoires in COVID-19. The data were produced by immunoSEQ multiplex PCR, yet TCRdb's version contains in-frame clones alone and is incomplete. The sample shows approximately 76,000 clones, around 86% of them seen only once. Material for sequencing was peripheral blood. The receptors shown here come from a woman aged 55 to 70 with acute or convalescent COVID-19.

The chain employs TRBV25-1 and TRBJ1-3; D is possibly TRBD1 (5 bases). CDR1 MGHDK and CDR2 SYGVNS come from the germline V gene. V was trimmed by 2 bases and J by 4 bases, leaving 9 bases between them. This CDR3 contains 14 residues. The CDR3 DNA sequence: TGTGCCAGCAGTGAAGACAGCTTCGGAAACACCATATATTTT. Its translation is CASSEDSFGNTIYF.

The rearrangement links TRBV7-6 to TRBJ1-1; the match to TRBD1 covers 10 bases. After removal of 2 bases from V and 7 bases from J, the junction contained 7 bases not matched to a gene. Germline V lookup: CDR1 SGHVS, CDR2 FNYEAQ. The CDR3 has 15 amino acids. The CDR3 DNA sequence: TGTGCCAGCAGCTTACCGAGGACAGGGGGAGATGAAGCTTTCTTT. It encodes CASSLPRTGGDEAFF.

The chain couples TRBV5-6 to TRBJ2-1; the match to TRBD1 covers 10 bases. Per the germline V gene, CDR1 is SGHDT and CDR2 is YYEEEE. The CDR3 runs 16 residues. V was pared by 4 bases and J by 1 base, with 5 bases of the junction left unmatched. CDR3 DNA sequence: TGTGCCAGCAGCCGATGGGACAGGGGTTCCTACAATGAGCAGTTCTTC. Translated, it gives CASSRWDRGSYNEQFF.

J is TRBJ1-3 and V is TRBV7-2; a possible D gene is TRBD1 (6 bases). The CDR3 totals 17 residues. Trimming removed 1 base from V and 4 bases from J, with 17 bases in between. Looked up from germline, CDR1 is SGHTA and CDR2 is FQGNSA. The DNA for the CDR3 is TGTGCCAGCAGCTTAGGTCCGCGGACAGAGCCAGGAAACACCATATATTTT. It encodes CASSLGPRTEPGNTIYF.

CDR3 bases: TGTGCCAGCTCACCCAGGAACACTGAAGCTTTCTTT. It encodes CASSPRNTEAFF. The V gene is TRBV18, the J gene TRBJ1-1; D remains ambiguous. Germline CDR1 reads KGHSH; CDR2 reads LQKENI. V dropped 3 bases and J dropped 1 base, with 3 bases sitting between them. The CDR3 has 12 amino acids.

The chain links TRBV3-1 (or the pseudogene TRBV3-2) to TRBJ1-2; TRBD1 might be the D (6 bases). The CDR3 has 17 amino acids. Germline assignment: CDR1 LGHDT and CDR2 YNNKEL (reference sequence). Trimming stripped 4 bases from V and 3 bases from J, with 21 bases between. Here the CDR3 reads CASSLSSGQSRDYGYTF. The DNA of the CDR3 is TGTGCCAGCAGCCTATCCTCTGGACAGTCGAGAGACTATGGCTACACCTTC.

The rearrangement joins TRBV6-6 to TRBJ2-1; 8 bases agree with TRBD2. This CDR3 spans 15 amino acids. After removal of 6 bases from V and 5 bases from J, the junction contained 9 bases not matched to a gene. Germline V gene lookup returns CDR1 MNHNY and CDR2 SVGAGI (reference sequence). The CDR3 spells CASSPLAGGNNEQFF. The CDR3 nucleotides are TGTGCCAGCAGCCCCCTGGCGGGGGGCAACAATGAGCAGTTCTTC.

J is TRBJ2-5 and V is TRBV19; tentatively, D is TRBD2 (5 bases). This CDR3 spans 14 amino acids. V lost 4 bases and J 1 base, leaving 10 bases between the germline ends. CDR1 LNHDA and CDR2 SQIVND come from the germline V gene (reference sequence). The CDR3 DNA follows: TGTGCCAGTAGTAACGGGATTTCCCAAGAGACCCAGTACTTC. This gives the protein CASSNGISQETQYF. Full variable domain (rest looked up from reference TRBV19 and TRBJ2-5): DGGITQSPKYLFRKEGQNVTLSCEQNLNHDAMYWYRQDPGQGLRLIYYSQIVNDFQKGDIAEGYSVSREKKESFPLTVTSAQKNPTAFYLCASSNGISQETQYFGPGTRLLVL.

The J gene is TRBJ1-6, the V gene TRBV5-1; the D gene is possibly TRBD1 (6 bases). Germline lookup yields CDR1 SGHRS and CDR2 YFSETQ. V was pared by 0 bases and J by 7 bases, with 11 bases between. The CDR3 is made up of 15 amino acids. CDR3 in amino acids: CASSLDTGPNSPLHF. The CDR3 DNA follows: TGCGCCAGCAGCTTGGATACAGGGCCGAATTCACCCCTCCACTTT.

The chain carries TRBV25-1 and TRBJ1-2; 9 bases line up with TRBD1. Trimming at V came to 4 bases and at J to 5 bases, leaving 5 bases not matched to a gene. Germline-derived CDR1 and CDR2 are MGHDK and SYGVNS. There are 14 residues in the CDR3. DNA for the CDR3: TGTGCCAGCAGTGCCGGGGACAGGGAATATGGCTACACCTTC. It encodes CASSAGDREYGYTF.

The chain is built from TRBV11-2 and TRBJ1-2; D call uncertain. CDR1 SGHAT and CDR2 FQNNGV come from the germline V gene. Trimming took off 4 bases at V and 5 bases at J, with 11 bases between the two ends. The length of the CDR3 is 13 residues. The CDR3 DNA reads TGTGCCAGCAGCTCCTCACAGCTTTATGGCTACACCTTC. Its translation: CASSSSQLYGYTF.

The chain uses TRBV5-6 and TRBJ2-3; 8 bases agree with TRBD2. This CDR3 comprises 15 residues. The V and J ends lost 6 bases and 4 bases, in that order; junction bases with no gene match: 10. Germline lookup yields CDR1 SGHDT and CDR2 YYEEEE. CDR3 residues: CASNQRGGVPDTQYF. The CDR3 bases are TGTGCCAGCAACCAACGGGGGGGCGTCCCAGATACGCAGTATTTT. The whole variable domain, filled in from reference TRBV5-6 and TRBJ2-3, reads DAGVTQSPTHLIKTRGQQVTLRCSPKSGHDTVSWYQQALGQGPQFIFQYYEEEERQRGNFPDRFSGHQFPNYSSELNVNALLLGDSALYLCASNQRGGVPDTQYFGPGTRLTVL.

This sequence joins TRBV6-5 and TRBJ2-7; TRBD1 matches at 7 bases. The CDR3 has 15 residues. CDR1 is MNHEY and CDR2 is SVGAGI in the germline V gene. V was pared by 6 bases and J by 1 base, with 9 bases of the junction left unmatched. CDR3 DNA: TGTGCCAGCAGCCGTCAGCTGGGACAGTCCTACGAGCAGTACTTC. Its translation is CASSRQLGQSYEQYF.

J is TRBJ2-7 and V is TRBV6-5; 9 bases align to TRBD1. The CDR3 spans 15 residues. Germline V gives CDR1 MNHEY, CDR2 SVGAGI. V was pared by 6 bases and J by 7 bases, with 13 bases of the junction left unmatched. The CDR3 sequence: CASRRGPGQGGEQYF. CDR3 bases: TGTGCCAGCAGGAGGGGGCCGGGACAGGGAGGGGAGCAGTACTTC.

This rearrangement joins TRBV27 to TRBJ1-6; the match to TRBD1 covers 7 bases. This CDR3 spans 18 amino acids. CDR1 is MNHEY, CDR2 SMNVEV, per germline (reference sequence). Losses at the gene ends were 5 bases for V and 3 bases for J; bases not matched to a gene: 13. CDR3 nucleotide sequence: TGTGCCAGCAGTACCCTAACAGGGGCGTCTATCTATAATTCACCCCTCCACTTT. Residues: CASSTLTGASIYNSPLHF.

The chain joins TRBV6-5 to TRBJ1-3; D gene ambiguous. V dropped 2 bases and J dropped 7 bases, with 9 bases sitting between them. Germline V gene data show CDR1 as MNHEY and CDR2 as SVGAGI. This CDR3 has 13 amino acids. The CDR3 loop is CASSYGPRNTIYF. In DNA form, the CDR3 reads TGTGCCAGCAGTTACGGGCCCCGGAACACCATATATTTT.

This clone came up a few times. This chain joins TRBV4-1 and TRBJ1-1, with D uncertain. This CDR3 region has 13 residues. Per germline, CDR1 MGHRA and CDR2 YSYEKL. Trimming took 0 bases from V and 8 from J, leaving 10 bases between them. The CDR3 loop reads CASSQDRGREAFF. The CDR3 DNA follows: TGCGCCAGCAGCCAAGATCGAGGTCGGGAAGCTTTCTTT.

V and J are TRBV7-9 and TRBJ2-2; D is possibly TRBD2 (5 bases). This CDR3 has 14 amino acids. The ends were cut back, 9 bases at V and 6 bases at J, with 17 bases in the middle. CDR1 is SEHNR and CDR2 is FQNEAQ in the germline V gene (reference sequence). Here the CDR3 reads CARPLSEGSGELFF. The CDR3 DNA follows: TGTGCCAGGCCCCTAAGTGAGGGTTCCGGGGAGCTGTTTTTT.

The chain couples TRBV21-1 to TRBJ2-1; the table calls TRBD1, which could not be checked here. TRBV21-1 is described as a pseudogene. The CDR3 is 15 amino acids. The CDR3 nucleotides are TGTGCCAGCAGCAATCGGCAGGGTTGGTATAATGAGCAGTTCTTC. Its protein product is CASSNRQGWYNEQFF.

The chain couples TRBV2 to TRBJ2-2, with D possibly being TRBD2 (6 bases). The CDR3 is 15 amino acids. V lost 1 base and J lost 4, with 10 bases in between. From germline, CDR1 is SNHLY and CDR2 FYNNEI. This chain's CDR3 is CASSEGGTFTGELFF. CDR3 DNA sequence: TGTGCCAGCAGTGAAGGGGGGACTTTCACCGGGGAGCTGTTTTTT.

The V call is TRBV5-6, the J call TRBJ1-2; no clear D gene. Germline CDR1 reads SGHDT; CDR2 reads YYEEEE. CDR3 length: 13 residues. Deletions cut 1 base from V and 7 bases from J, with 11 bases between. The CDR3 nucleotides read TGTGCCAGCAGCTTGTCGGCGGGGATTGGCTACACCTTC. Translating it yields CASSLSAGIGYTF.

V and J are TRBV27 and TRBJ2-2; D ambiguous. The CDR3 loop spans 13 amino acids. Deletions cut 3 bases from V and 6 bases from J, with 8 bases between. Looked up from germline, CDR1 is MNHEY and CDR2 is SMNVEV (reference sequence). CDR3 sequence (DNA): TGTGCCAGCAGTTTGTACGGTTCCGGGGAGCTGTTTTTT. Translation gives CASSLYGSGELFF.

V is TRBV28 and J is TRBJ2-7, with 10 bases lining up with TRBD1. The V and J ends lost 6 bases and 3 bases, in that order; junction bases with no gene match: 8. CDR3 length: 15 amino acids. Germline lookup yields CDR1 MDHEN and CDR2 SYDVKM. CDR3 sequence (DNA): TGTGCCAGCAGACCCCCCGGACAGGGGGGCTACGAGCAGTACTTC. Amino acid sequence: CASRPPGQGGYEQYF. The full variable domain, with the rest looked up from reference TRBV28 and TRBJ2-7, is DVKVTQSSRYLVKRTGEKVFLECVQDMDHENMFWYRQDPGLGLRLIYFSYDVKMKEKGDIPEGYSVSREKKERFSLILESASTNQTSMYLCASRPPGQGGYEQYFGPGTRLTVT.

J is TRBJ2-7 and V is TRBV15; 9 bases are shared with TRBD2. The V gene's germline CDR1 is LNHNV and CDR2 YYDKDF (reference sequence). The CDR3 consists of 15 residues. Trimming at V came to 1 base and at J to 2 bases, leaving 3 bases not matched to a gene. For the CDR3, the DNA is TGTGCCACCAGCAGAGCCCTAGCGGGGCCCTACGAGCAGTACTTC. Protein product: CATSRALAGPYEQYF. Combining the CDR3 with reference TRBV15 and TRBJ2-7 gives the whole variable domain DAMVIQNPRYQVTQFGKPVTLSCSQTLNHNVMYWYQQKSSQAPKLLFHYYDKDFNNEADTPDNFQSRRPNTSFCFLDIRSPGLGDTAMYLCATSRALAGPYEQYFGPGTRLTVT.

V and J are TRBV3-1 (or the pseudogene TRBV3-2) and TRBJ1-6; D is ambiguous. V was trimmed by 0 bases and J by 7 bases, leaving 10 bases between them. The CDR3 sequence is 15 residues long. Germline CDR1 and CDR2: LGHDT and YNNKEL (reference sequence). CDR3 sequence: CASSQDWTGNSPLHF. CDR3 in DNA: TGTGCCAGCAGCCAAGATTGGACGGGAAATTCACCCCTCCACTTT.

V and J are TRBV3-1 (or the pseudogene TRBV3-2) and TRBJ1-6; 8 bases are shared with TRBD1. Germline values: CDR1 LGHDT, CDR2 YNNKEL (reference sequence). The CDR3 totals 17 residues. Trimming removed 6 bases from V and 7 bases from J; junction bases left unmatched: 14. The CDR3 region has the DNA TGTGCCAGCAGTCAGGGTGTACAGGGGGTTAACAATTCACCCCTCCACTTT. Translated: CASSQGVQGVNNSPLHF.

This clone was recorded many times. V and J are TRBV10-2 and TRBJ1-5; no firm D call. The CDR3 length is 16 residues. Trimming left V 2 bases short and J 0 bases short, with 11 bases between. The germline V gene encodes CDR1 WSHSY and CDR2 SAAADI. The CDR3 is CASSEAPGNSNQPQHF. The CDR3 DNA reads TGCGCCAGCAGTGAGGCACCCGGGAATAGCAATCAGCCCCAGCATTTT.